This TCR beta chain comes out of a study of identical twins. Study-wide points: There were fewer insertions in abundant cord blood beta clonotypes, but memory repertoires showed no such pattern.

This clonotype was counted only a few times. Its target is unknown. From the 5' RACE reads, TCRdb called clonotypes with MiXCR, one entry per CDR3 protein. In the table there are about 890,000 distinct CDR3 sequences, around 12% of which are singletons. The sample was also linked to a second study, of yellow fever vaccine responses in identical twins.

The sample taken for sequencing was PBMCs. The clonotype originates from a woman aged 18 to 35 in good health.

CDR3 DNA: TGTGCCAGCAGTGAAATGCGGGGTCCCGGGGAGCTGTTTTTT. This encodes CASSEMRGPGELFF. The chain links TRBV2 to TRBJ2-2; TRBD2 might be the D (6 bases). The V gene's germline CDR1 is SNHLY and CDR2 FYNNEI. This CDR3 contains 14 residues. Trimming cost V 2 bases and J 6 bases, with 10 bases left between them. The whole variable domain, remainder taken from reference TRBV2 and TRBJ2-2, is EPEVTQTPSHQVTQMGQEVILRCVPISNHLYFYWYRQILGQKVEFLVSFYNNEISEKSEIFDDQFSVERPDGSNFTLKIRSTKLEDSAMYFCASSEMRGPGELFFGEGSRLTVL.